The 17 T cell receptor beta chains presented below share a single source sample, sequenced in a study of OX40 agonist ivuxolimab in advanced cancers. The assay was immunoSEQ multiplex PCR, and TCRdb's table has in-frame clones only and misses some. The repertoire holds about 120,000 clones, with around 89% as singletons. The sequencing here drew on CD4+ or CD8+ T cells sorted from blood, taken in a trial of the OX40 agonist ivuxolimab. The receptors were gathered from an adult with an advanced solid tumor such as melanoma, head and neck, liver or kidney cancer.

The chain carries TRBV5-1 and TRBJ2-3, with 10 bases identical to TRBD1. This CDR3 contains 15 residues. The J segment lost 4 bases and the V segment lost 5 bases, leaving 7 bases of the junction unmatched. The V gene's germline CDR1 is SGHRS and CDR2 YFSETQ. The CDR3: CASRPGQGLADTQYF. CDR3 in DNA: TGCGCCAGCAGGCCGGGACAGGGGTTGGCAGATACGCAGTATTTT.

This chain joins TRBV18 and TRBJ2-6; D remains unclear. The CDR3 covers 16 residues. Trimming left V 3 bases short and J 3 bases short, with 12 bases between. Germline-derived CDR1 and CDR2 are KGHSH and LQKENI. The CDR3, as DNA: TGTGCCAGCTCACCTGGCATACCGGATGGGGCCAACGTCCTGACTTTC. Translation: CASSPGIPDGANVLTF.

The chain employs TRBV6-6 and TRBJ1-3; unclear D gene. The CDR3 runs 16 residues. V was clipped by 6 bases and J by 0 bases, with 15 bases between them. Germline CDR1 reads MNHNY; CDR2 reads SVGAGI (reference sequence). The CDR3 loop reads CASSSRISSSGNTIYF. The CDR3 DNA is TGTGCCAGCAGCTCCAGGATATCTAGCTCTGGAAACACCATATATTTT.

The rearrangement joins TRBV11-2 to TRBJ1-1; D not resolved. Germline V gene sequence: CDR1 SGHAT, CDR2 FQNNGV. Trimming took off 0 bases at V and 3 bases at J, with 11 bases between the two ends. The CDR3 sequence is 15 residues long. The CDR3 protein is CASSLESGRYTEAFF. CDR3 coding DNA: TGTGCCAGCAGCTTAGAGAGTGGCAGATACACTGAAGCTTTCTTT.

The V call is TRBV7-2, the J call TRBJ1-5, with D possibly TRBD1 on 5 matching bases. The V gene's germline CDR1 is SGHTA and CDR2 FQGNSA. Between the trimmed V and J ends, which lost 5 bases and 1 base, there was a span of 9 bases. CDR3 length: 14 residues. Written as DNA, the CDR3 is TGTGCCAGCAGCGAGGGGTTAAGCAATCAGCCCCAGCATTTT. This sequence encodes CASSEGLSNQPQHF.

CDR3: CASSLTDVGYGYTF. DNA for the CDR3: TGTGCCAGCAGCTTAACGGATGTAGGCTATGGCTACACCTTC. V is TRBV11-2 and J is TRBJ1-2; no firm D call. CDR1 SGHAT and CDR2 FQNNGV come from the germline V gene. V was shortened by 2 bases and J by 4 bases, with 11 bases between the two germline ends. There are 14 residues in the CDR3. Variable domain in full (rest from reference TRBV11-2 and TRBJ1-2): EAGVAQSPRYKIIEKRQSVAFWCNPISGHATLYWYQQILGQGPKLLIQFQNNGVVDDSQLPKDRFSAERLKGVDSTLKIQPAKLEDSAVYLCASSLTDVGYGYTFGSGTRLTVV.

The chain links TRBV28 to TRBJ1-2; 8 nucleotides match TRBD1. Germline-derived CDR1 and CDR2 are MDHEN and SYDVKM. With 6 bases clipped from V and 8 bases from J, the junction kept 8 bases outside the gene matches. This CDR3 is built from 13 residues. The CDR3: CASSHGQGFGYTF. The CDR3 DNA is TGTGCCAGCAGCCATGGACAGGGTTTCGGCTACACCTTC.

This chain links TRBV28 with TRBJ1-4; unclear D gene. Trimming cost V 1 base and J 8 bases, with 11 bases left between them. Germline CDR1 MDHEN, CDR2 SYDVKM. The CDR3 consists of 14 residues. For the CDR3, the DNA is TGTGCCAGCAGTTTATCCCGTCTAGGGGAAAAACTGTTTTTT. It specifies CASSLSRLGEKLFF.

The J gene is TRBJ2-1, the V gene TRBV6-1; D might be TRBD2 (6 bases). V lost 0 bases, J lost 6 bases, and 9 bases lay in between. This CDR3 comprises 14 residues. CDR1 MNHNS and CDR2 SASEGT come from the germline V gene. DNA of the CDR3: TGTGCCAGCAGTGAAGCTGGGACTTTCAATGAGCAGTTCTTC. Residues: CASSEAGTFNEQFF.

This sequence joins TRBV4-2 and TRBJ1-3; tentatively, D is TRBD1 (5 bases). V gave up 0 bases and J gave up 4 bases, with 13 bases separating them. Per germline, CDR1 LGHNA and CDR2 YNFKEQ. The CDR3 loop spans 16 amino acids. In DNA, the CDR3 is TGTGCCAGCAGCCAAGACGGGGGGATGAGGGGAAACACCATATATTTT. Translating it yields CASSQDGGMRGNTIYF.

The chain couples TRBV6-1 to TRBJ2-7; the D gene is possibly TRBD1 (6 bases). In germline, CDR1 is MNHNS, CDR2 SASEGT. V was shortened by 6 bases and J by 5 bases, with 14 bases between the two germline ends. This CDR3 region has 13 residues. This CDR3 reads CASSLTGFHEQYF. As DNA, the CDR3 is TGTGCCAGCAGCCTCACAGGGTTCCACGAGCAGTACTTC.

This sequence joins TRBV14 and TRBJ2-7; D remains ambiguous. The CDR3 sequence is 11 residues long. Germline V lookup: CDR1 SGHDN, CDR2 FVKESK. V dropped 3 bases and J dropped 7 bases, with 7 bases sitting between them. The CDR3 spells CASSHGWEQYF. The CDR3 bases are TGTGCCAGCAGCCACGGGTGGGAGCAGTACTTC.

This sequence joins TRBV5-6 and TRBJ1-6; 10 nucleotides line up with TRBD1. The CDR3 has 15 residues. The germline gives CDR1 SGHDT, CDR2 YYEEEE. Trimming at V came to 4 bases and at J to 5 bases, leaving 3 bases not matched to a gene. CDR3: CASSTGQGNNSPLHF. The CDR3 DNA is TGTGCCAGCAGCACGGGACAGGGGAATAATTCACCCCTCCACTTT. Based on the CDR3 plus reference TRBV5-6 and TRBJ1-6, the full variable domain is DAGVTQSPTHLIKTRGQQVTLRCSPKSGHDTVSWYQQALGQGPQFIFQYYEEEERQRGNFPDRFSGHQFPNYSSELNVNALLLGDSALYLCASSTGQGNNSPLHFGNGTRLTVT.

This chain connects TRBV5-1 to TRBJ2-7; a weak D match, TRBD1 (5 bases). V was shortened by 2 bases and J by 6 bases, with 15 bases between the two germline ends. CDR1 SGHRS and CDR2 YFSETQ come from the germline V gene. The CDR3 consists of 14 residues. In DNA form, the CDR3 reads TGCGCCAGCAGCTTTCTCGCGGACACATCCGAGCAGTACTTC. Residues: CASSFLADTSEQYF.

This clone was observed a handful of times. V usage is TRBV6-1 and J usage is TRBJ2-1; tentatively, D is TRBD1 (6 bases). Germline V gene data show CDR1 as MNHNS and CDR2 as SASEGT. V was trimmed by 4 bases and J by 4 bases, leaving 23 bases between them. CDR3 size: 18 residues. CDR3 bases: TGTGCCAGCAGTGGGGCCTCCTCCACAGGGTCCCATTACAATGAGCAGTTCTTC. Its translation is CASSGASSTGSHYNEQFF.

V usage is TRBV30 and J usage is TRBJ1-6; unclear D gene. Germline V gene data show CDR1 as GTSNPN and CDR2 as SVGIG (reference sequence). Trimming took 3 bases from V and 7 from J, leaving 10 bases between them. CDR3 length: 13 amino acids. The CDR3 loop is CAWRGLANSPLHF. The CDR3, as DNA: TGTGCCTGGAGGGGGTTGGCCAATTCACCCCTCCACTTT.

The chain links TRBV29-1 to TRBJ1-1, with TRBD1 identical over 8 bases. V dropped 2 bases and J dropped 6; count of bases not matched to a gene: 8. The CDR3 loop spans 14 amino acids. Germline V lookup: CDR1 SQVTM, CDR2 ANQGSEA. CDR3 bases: TGCAGCGTTGAAAGAAGGACAGGGCAAGCTGAAGCTTTCTTT. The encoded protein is CSVERRTGQAEAFF. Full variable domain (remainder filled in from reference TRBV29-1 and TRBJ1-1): SAVISQKPSRDICQRGTSLTIQCQVDSQVTMMFWYRQQPGQSLTLIATANQGSEATYESGFVIDKFPISRPNLTFSTLTVSNMSPEDSSIYLCSVERRTGQAEAFFGQGTRLTVV.